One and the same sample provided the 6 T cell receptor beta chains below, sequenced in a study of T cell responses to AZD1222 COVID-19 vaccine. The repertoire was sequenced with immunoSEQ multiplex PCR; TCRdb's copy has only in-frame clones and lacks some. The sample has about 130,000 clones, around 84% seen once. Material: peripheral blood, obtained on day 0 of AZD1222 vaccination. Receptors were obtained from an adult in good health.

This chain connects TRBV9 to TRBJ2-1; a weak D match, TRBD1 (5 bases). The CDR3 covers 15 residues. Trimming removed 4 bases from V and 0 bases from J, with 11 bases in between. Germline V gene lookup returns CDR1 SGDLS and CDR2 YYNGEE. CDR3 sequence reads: CASSLQDPSYNEQFF. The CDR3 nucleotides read TGTGCCAGCAGCCTACAGGATCCCTCCTACAATGAGCAGTTCTTC.

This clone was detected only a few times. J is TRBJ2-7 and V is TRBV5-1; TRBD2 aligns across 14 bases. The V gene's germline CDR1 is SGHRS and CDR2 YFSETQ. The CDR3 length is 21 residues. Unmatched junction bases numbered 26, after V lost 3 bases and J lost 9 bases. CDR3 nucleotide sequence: TGCGCCAGCAGCTCCGGACTACGACCGGGACTAGCGGGAGAGGGGCAACGGGGGCAGTACTTC. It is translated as CASSSGLRPGLAGEGQRGQYF.

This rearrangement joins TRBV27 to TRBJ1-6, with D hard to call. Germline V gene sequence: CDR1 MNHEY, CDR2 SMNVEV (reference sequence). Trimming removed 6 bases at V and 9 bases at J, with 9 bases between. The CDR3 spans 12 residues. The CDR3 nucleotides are TGTGCCAGCAGACCAGGCGGTTCACCCCTCCACTTT. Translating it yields CASRPGGSPLHF.

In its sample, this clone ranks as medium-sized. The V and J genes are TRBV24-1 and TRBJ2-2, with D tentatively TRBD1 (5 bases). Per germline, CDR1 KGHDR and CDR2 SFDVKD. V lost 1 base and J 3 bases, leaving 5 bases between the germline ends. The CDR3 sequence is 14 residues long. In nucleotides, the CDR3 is TGTGCCACCAGTGATTTCAGGGACACCGGGGAGCTGTTTTTT. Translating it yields CATSDFRDTGELFF.

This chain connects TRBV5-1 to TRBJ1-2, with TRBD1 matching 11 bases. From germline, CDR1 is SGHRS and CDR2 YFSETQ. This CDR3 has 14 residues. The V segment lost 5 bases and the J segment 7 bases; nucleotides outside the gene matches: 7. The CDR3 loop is CASSFGQGASGYTF. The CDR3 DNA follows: TGCGCCAGCAGTTTTGGACAGGGGGCGAGTGGCTACACCTTC.

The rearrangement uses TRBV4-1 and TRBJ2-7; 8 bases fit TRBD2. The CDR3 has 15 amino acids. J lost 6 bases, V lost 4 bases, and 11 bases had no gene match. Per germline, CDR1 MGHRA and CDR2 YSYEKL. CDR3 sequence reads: CASSRQLVAGSEQYF. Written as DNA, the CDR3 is TGCGCCAGCAGCCGGCAGCTTGTAGCGGGATCCGAGCAGTACTTC.